The clone carrying this TCR beta chain was seen ten or more times. Its antigen is not identified. Preparing the TCRbeta library involved the use of unique molecular identifiers. TCRdb called the PCR reads again in MiXCR, with one record for every CDR3 protein. This sample carries some 300,000 distinct CDR3 sequences, almost 8% of them seen once, and the ten largest clones take approximately 8.2%. The source of the sample is a study of T-cell reconstitution after alpha-beta-depleted transplantation in children. General observations from the study: Several hundred expanded graft clones reportedly were the source of alpha-beta T cells about two months after transplant. Certain patients had high TCRbeta diversity at day 60, and it came from recipient T cells and thymic progenitors that survived. At the one-year point after transplant, T-cell counts and TCRbeta diversity were found to come mostly from T cells that had been newly produced.

Trimming cost V 0 bases and J 5 bases, with 11 bases left between them. Germline CDR1 SGHRS, CDR2 YFSETQ. The CDR3 runs to 14 residues. This receptor was identified in a female patient aged 2-9 years who had a stem cell transplant for Fanconi anemia, so the T cells may come from the graft donor. This rearrangement joins TRBV5-1 to TRBJ1-1, with D uncertain. Sequences were derived from peripheral blood, sampled 360 days after TCRalphabeta/CD19-depleted stem cell transplant. The CDR3 reads CASSLANPLTEAFF. CDR3 nucleotides: TGCGCCAGCAGCTTGGCCAATCCGCTTACTGAAGCTTTCTTT.